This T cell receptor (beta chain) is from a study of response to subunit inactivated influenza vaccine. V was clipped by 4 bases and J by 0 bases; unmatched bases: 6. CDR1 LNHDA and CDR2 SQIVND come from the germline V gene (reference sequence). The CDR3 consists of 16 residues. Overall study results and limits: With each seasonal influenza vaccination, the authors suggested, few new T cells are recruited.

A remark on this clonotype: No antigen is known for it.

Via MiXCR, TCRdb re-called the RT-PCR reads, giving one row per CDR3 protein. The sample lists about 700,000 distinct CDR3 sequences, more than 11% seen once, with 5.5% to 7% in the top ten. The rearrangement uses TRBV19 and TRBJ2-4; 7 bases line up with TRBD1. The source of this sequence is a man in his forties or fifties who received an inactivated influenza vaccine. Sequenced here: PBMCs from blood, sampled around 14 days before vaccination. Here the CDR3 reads CASSTRRQGAKNIQYF. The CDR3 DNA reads TGTGCCAGTAGTACACGCCGACAGGGAGCCAAAAACATTCAGTACTTC.